This T cell receptor beta chain stems from a study of cytomegalovirus exposure and HLA in healthy donors. With 0 bases removed from V and 0 bases from J, the gap between germline ends came to 8 bases. This CDR3 region has 15 residues. Germline lookup yields CDR1 KGHSH and CDR2 LQKENI. The data were produced by immunoSEQ multiplex PCR, yet TCRdb's version contains in-frame clones alone and is incomplete. The table includes about 110,000 clones, about nine tenths detected once. General study results and limits: Associated with cytomegalovirus, according to the listing, were 170 or so TCR beta chains. Subsequent analysis of the roughly 120 validation repertoires found a tendency for first-cohort TCR clusters to co-occur. The authors confirmed in vitro that a few CMV-associated chains were specific for CMV antigens. Generally TCR sequences proved uncommon, though certain public TCRs appeared in numerous donors.

As to this clone: The target antigen is unknown.

The clonotype was recovered from a woman between 18 and 29 years old in good health and CMV-seronegative. Material for sequencing was PBMCs. The rearrangement joins TRBV18 to TRBJ1-1; TRBD1 is a possible D gene (5 bases). The CDR3 DNA reads as TGTGCCAGCTCACCACCATCGGGGGTGAACACTGAAGCTTTCTTT. Protein sequence: CASSPPSGVNTEAFF.